These T cell receptor beta chains were read from a single sample in a study of OX40 agonist ivuxolimab in advanced cancers. TCRdb keeps only in-frame clones here, not all; method: immunoSEQ multiplex PCR. The repertoire consists of more than 50,000 clones, with about 85% occurring once and the leading ten covering under 4.5%. Sequences were derived from CD4+ or CD8+ T cells sorted from blood, sampled in a trial of the OX40 agonist ivuxolimab. These receptors all come from an adult with an advanced solid tumor such as melanoma, head and neck, liver or kidney cancer. Each CDR3 is given with its conserved first and last residue. Each record gives: clone size, V gene, J gene, D gene, CDR3 protein, CDR3 DNA. D genes are given only for firm matches. Where a row states a size, it is once, few, many or the class of an expanded clone; other rows omit it.

size: NA
V: TRBV7-7
J: TRBJ2-2
D: NA
CDR3: CASSLVGANTGELFF
DNA: TGTGCCAGCAGCTTAGTCGGGGCGAACACCGGGGAGCTGTTTTTT

size: NA
V: TRBV5-1
J: TRBJ2-2
D: NA
CDR3: CASSRGLNTGELFF
DNA: TGCGCCAGCAGCCGAGGGCTTAACACCGGGGAGCTGTTTTTT

size: NA
V: TRBV30
J: TRBJ2-6
D: NA
CDR3: CAWGFGSGANVLTF
DNA: TGTGCCTGGGGGTTTGGCTCTGGGGCCAACGTCCTGACTTTC

size: NA
V: TRBV7-2
J: TRBJ2-6
D: NA
CDR3: CASSPGRGKGANVLTF
DNA: TGTGCCAGCAGCCCAGGGAGGGGGAAAGGGGCCAACGTCCTGACTTTC

size: NA
V: TRBV5-6
J: TRBJ2-5
D: NA
CDR3: CASSWGTGRGLVTQYF
DNA: TGTGCCAGCAGCTGGGGCACTGGCAGGGGACTGGTGACCCAGTACTTC

size: NA
V: TRBV19
J: TRBJ2-7
D: TRBD2
CDR3: CASSLRLAGLSYEQYF
DNA: TGTGCCAGTAGTCTCAGACTAGCGGGACTTTCCTACGAGCAGTACTTC

size: NA
V: TRBV5-6
J: TRBJ1-2
D: NA
CDR3: CASSLDRVEGYTF
DNA: TGTGCCAGCAGCTTGGACAGGGTGGAGGGCTACACCTTC

size: NA
V: TRBV5-1
J: TRBJ1-4
D: NA
CDR3: CASSLEGVLSGKLFF
DNA: TGCGCCAGCAGCCTGGAAGGGGTTCTGTCGGGAAAACTGTTTTTT

size: NA
V: TRBV11-1
J: TRBJ2-3
D: TRBD1
CDR3: CASSLGTIQGAVADTQYF
DNA: TGTGCCAGCAGCTTAGGCACTATACAGGGGGCGGTAGCGGATACGCAGTATTTT

size: once
V: TRBV7-9
J: TRBJ2-5
D: NA
CDR3: CASSFLSLQETQYF
DNA: TGTGCCAGCAGCTTTTTGTCCCTCCAAGAGACCCAGTACTTC

size: NA
V: TRBV6-6
J: TRBJ1-5
D: NA
CDR3: CASSPDGSQPQHF
DNA: TGTGCCAGCAGTCCGGACGGGAGTCAGCCCCAGCATTTT